The T cell receptor (beta chain) under discussion was sequenced for a study of CD8+CD57+ T cells in acquired aplastic anemia. Study background: Across the sorted CD4+ and CD8+ cells, DNA amounts averaged approximately 3.1 ug. Broader study findings: Patients had around 30 CD8+ CDR3 sequences in common with controls (the shared set).

The V gene end was trimmed by 5 bases and the J gene end by 5 bases; junction bases not matched to a gene: 5. This CDR3 spans 13 amino acids. Germline-derived CDR1 and CDR2 are SGHVS and FQNEAQ. Template material for TCR beta VDJ and CDR3 profiling consisted of genomic DNA. Each CDR3 protein gets one entry after TCRdb re-called the reads with MiXCR. The data contain approximately 65,000 distinct CDR3 sequences, about 50% of them singletons. This clonotype occurred many times. What it binds is not known. Sequencing used sorted CD4+, CD8+, or CD8+CD57+ T cells (not recorded which) from PBMCs. The rearrangement joins TRBV7-8 to TRBJ2-7; TRBD1 matches 8 bases. The clonotype originates from a human donor in good health, serving as a control. CDR3 sequence reads: CASSPRGRNEQYF. CDR3 in DNA: TGTGCCAGCAGCCCCAGGGGGCGGAACGAGCAGTACTTC.